These 19 T cell receptor beta chains came from one sample sequenced in a study of blood T cell dynamics during melanoma immunotherapy (dated by TCRdb to 2020 to 2022). Receptor amplification or capture employed the immunoSEQ multiplex PCR assay. The immuneACCESS repertoire file appears here via TCRdb, limited to in-frame rearrangements. These files lack a portion of the clones; in checked studies, under half of the deficit traces to unresolved V genes, and the cause of the others is not known. The sample includes 9,500 to 14,000 clones, with approximately 82% observed a single time. The ten largest clones add up to about a fifth of the sample. The label giving this sample's time point can be read as: pre-treatment baseline. The sequenced sample was blood, obtained from a patient treated with checkpoint blockade. These receptors were collected from a human donor with melanoma.

The table lists this clone with a few counts. The chain joins TRBV28 to TRBJ1-1, with D uncertain. V gave up 5 bases and J gave up 2 bases, with 3 bases separating them. Germline-derived CDR1 and CDR2 are MDHEN and SYDVKM. This CDR3 has 11 residues. The CDR3 region has the DNA TGTGCCAGCAGTGACAACACTGAAGCTTTCTTT. Amino acid sequence: CASSDNTEAFF.

This chain links TRBV7-6 with TRBJ1-2, with D perhaps TRBD1 (5 bases). Trimming removed 0 bases at V and 4 bases at J, with 9 bases between. Germline CDR1 SGHVS, CDR2 FNYEAQ. The CDR3 extends over 14 amino acids. This chain's CDR3 is CASSLAGGSYGYTF. The CDR3 bases are TGTGCCAGCAGCTTAGCGGGGGGTTCCTATGGCTACACCTTC.

The chain joins TRBV11-2 to TRBJ1-4, with 10 bases that match TRBD1. After removal of 11 bases from V and 8 bases from J, the junction contained 8 bases not matched to a gene. The CDR3 has 13 amino acids. CDR1 and CDR2 from the germline V gene are SGHAT and FQNNGV. The CDR3 nucleotides read TGTGCCGGCGGAGGGGACAGGGGAGAAAAACTGTTTTTT. It codes for CAGGGDRGEKLFF. Using reference TRBV11-2 and TRBJ1-4 for the parts outside the CDR3, the full variable domain is EAGVAQSPRYKIIEKRQSVAFWCNPISGHATLYWYQQILGQGPKLLIQFQNNGVVDDSQLPKDRFSAERLKGVDSTLKIQPAKLEDSAVYLCAGGGDRGEKLFFGSGTQLSVL.

The chain is built from TRBV19 and TRBJ2-3; D is undetermined. The CDR3 runs to 13 residues. Germline V CDR1 and CDR2: LNHDA, SQIVND (reference sequence). The V gene lost 2 bases and the J gene lost 6 bases, with 9 bases spanning the gap. The chain's CDR3 is CASSIQVRDTQYF. CDR3 DNA: TGTGCCAGTAGTATACAGGTCCGGGATACGCAGTATTTT.

The rearrangement uses TRBV19 and TRBJ1-2; D unresolved. Between the trimmed V and J ends, which lost 6 bases and 4 bases, there was a span of 15 bases. The germline gives CDR1 LNHDA, CDR2 SQIVND (reference sequence). This CDR3 spans 14 amino acids. DNA for the CDR3: TGTGCCAGTAGCCGGGAGGTGGGAAGCTATGGCTACACCTTC. It codes for CASSREVGSYGYTF.

The V and J genes are TRBV25-1 and TRBJ1-1, with D possibly TRBD1 on 5 matching bases. V shed 6 bases and J shed 0 bases, with 11 bases lying between them. The CDR3 spans 14 residues. CDR1 is MGHDK, CDR2 SYGVNS, per germline. The CDR3 loop reads CASRDGTLNTEAFF. The CDR3 bases are TGTGCCAGCAGGGACGGGACTTTGAACACTGAAGCTTTCTTT.

In nucleotides, the CDR3 is TGTGCCATCAGTGACCAGGGTCAGAGCTATGGCTACACCTTC. Its translation: CAISDQGQSYGYTF. The J gene is TRBJ1-2, the V gene TRBV10-3, with D maybe TRBD1 (5 bases). V was shortened by 3 bases and J by 4 bases, with 12 bases between the two germline ends. The CDR3 has 14 amino acids. In germline, CDR1 is ENHRY, CDR2 SYGVKD.

The chain links TRBV7-9 to TRBJ1-5; D is unresolved. This CDR3 is built from 16 residues. The germline CDR1 and CDR2 sequences are SEHNR and FQNEAQ (reference sequence). V was cut by 3 bases and J by 2 bases, with 14 bases left in between. CDR3 sequence: CASSLASVTGNQPQHF. In DNA form, the CDR3 reads TGTGCCAGCAGCTTGGCGTCAGTTACCGGCAATCAGCCCCAGCATTTT.

CDR3: CASSLVGSTAFF. Here the CDR3 DNA reads TGTGCCAGCAGCCTCGTGGGCTCGACGGCTTTCTTT. The V and J genes are TRBV28 and TRBJ1-1, with no clear D. Germline CDR1 MDHEN, CDR2 SYDVKM. The CDR3 is 12 residues long. V was shortened by 6 bases and J by 11 bases, with 16 bases between the two germline ends. Full variable domain (missing parts from reference TRBV28 and TRBJ1-1): DVKVTQSSRYLVKRTGEKVFLECVQDMDHENMFWYRQDPGLGLRLIYFSYDVKMKEKGDIPEGYSVSREKKERFSLILESASTNQTSMYLCASSLVGSTAFFGQGTRLTVV.

The chain uses TRBV6-5 and TRBJ1-2; D is uncertain. Germline CDR1 is MNHEY and CDR2 is SVGAGI. With 4 bases removed from V and 0 bases from J, the gap between germline ends came to 9 bases. This CDR3 is built from 14 residues. CDR3 loop: CASSWGTTNYGYTF. The CDR3 DNA reads as TGTGCCAGCAGTTGGGGTACAACTAACTATGGCTACACCTTC.

The chain joins TRBV19 to TRBJ1-1; D unresolved. V shed 1 base and J shed 5 bases, with 11 bases lying between them. The CDR3 consists of 14 residues. Germline V lookup: CDR1 LNHDA, CDR2 SQIVND (reference sequence). For the CDR3, the DNA is TGTGCCAGTAGTATAGTTGGTATGAGAACTGAAGCTTTCTTT. This gives the protein CASSIVGMRTEAFF.

The chain joins TRBV2 to TRBJ1-1; D is ambiguous. The CDR3 has 14 amino acids. Trimming stripped 3 bases from V and 0 bases from J, with 8 bases between. Germline V gene sequence: CDR1 SNHLY, CDR2 FYNNEI. CDR3: CASSDRSVNTEAFF. The CDR3 bases are TGTGCCAGCAGTGATAGGAGTGTGAACACTGAAGCTTTCTTT. The full variable domain, with the rest looked up from reference TRBV2 and TRBJ1-1, is EPEVTQTPSHQVTQMGQEVILRCVPISNHLYFYWYRQILGQKVEFLVSFYNNEISEKSEIFDDQFSVERPDGSNFTLKIRSTKLEDSAMYFCASSDRSVNTEAFFGQGTRLTVV.

The chain uses TRBV19 and TRBJ2-1; 10 positions agree with TRBD2. V lost 2 bases, J lost 4 bases, and 5 bases stayed unmatched. This CDR3 is built from 16 residues. CDR1 and CDR2 (germline): LNHDA, SQIVND (reference sequence). The CDR3: CASSINSGGRYNEQFF. For the CDR3, the DNA is TGTGCCAGTAGTATAAATAGCGGGGGGAGATACAATGAGCAGTTCTTC. Complete variable domain (other parts from reference TRBV19 and TRBJ2-1): DGGITQSPKYLFRKEGQNVTLSCEQNLNHDAMYWYRQDPGQGLRLIYYSQIVNDFQKGDIAEGYSVSREKKESFPLTVTSAQKNPTAFYLCASSINSGGRYNEQFFGPGTRLTVL.

This sequence joins TRBV5-6 and TRBJ2-1; 11 nucleotides line up with TRBD2. J lost 4 bases, V lost 4 bases, and 4 bases had no gene match. The CDR3 sequence is 15 residues long. Germline V gene data show CDR1 as SGHDT and CDR2 as YYEEEE. CDR3 in DNA: TGTGCCAGCAGCCGGACTAGCGGGTCTTACAATGAGCAGTTCTTC. This codes for CASSRTSGSYNEQFF.

This clone was detected only a few times. The chain recombines TRBV27 with TRBJ1-2, with D perhaps matching TRBD1 (5 bases). Germline values: CDR1 MNHEY, CDR2 SMNVEV (reference sequence). This CDR3 region has 13 residues. The ends were cut back, 5 bases at V and 7 bases at J, with 14 bases in the middle. CDR3 residues: CASSPSGVIGYTF. The CDR3 DNA reads as TGTGCCAGCAGTCCCTCGGGGGTTATTGGCTACACCTTC.

The sample holds a few counts of this clone. V usage is TRBV13 and J usage is TRBJ1-1, with no clear D. Germline values: CDR1 PRHDT, CDR2 FYEKMQ (reference sequence). CDR3 length: 15 amino acids. The V end was cut by 4 bases, the J end by 4 bases, with 16 bases between. CDR3 region: CASSSLGVSGTEAFF. CDR3 nucleotides: TGTGCCAGCAGCTCCCTCGGGGTATCAGGCACTGAAGCTTTCTTT. The whole variable domain, remainder taken from reference TRBV13 and TRBJ1-1, is AAGVIQSPRHLIKEKRETATLKCYPIPRHDTVYWYQQGPGQDPQFLISFYEKMQSDKGSIPDRFSAQQFSDYHSELNMSSLELGDSALYFCASSSLGVSGTEAFFGQGTRLTVV.

CDR3 loop: CASSLINFPEAFF. CDR3 nucleotide sequence: TGTGCCAGCAGCTTGATTAATTTCCCTGAAGCTTTCTTT. The chain recombines TRBV5-4 with TRBJ1-1; D is unclear. The CDR3 is 13 amino acids. V lost 1 base and J 6 bases, leaving 10 bases between the germline ends. Per germline, CDR1 SGHNT and CDR2 YYREEE (reference sequence).

The chain uses TRBV2 and TRBJ1-2; D ambiguous. Per germline, CDR1 SNHLY and CDR2 FYNNEI. The CDR3 spans 12 residues. The V gene lost 2 bases and the J gene lost 7 bases, with 8 bases spanning the gap. The CDR3 DNA reads TGTGCCAGCAGTGAATCCGGGTTTGGCTACACCTTC. This gives the protein CASSESGFGYTF. The full variable domain, in which reference TRBV2 and TRBJ1-2 provide the parts outside the CDR3, is EPEVTQTPSHQVTQMGQEVILRCVPISNHLYFYWYRQILGQKVEFLVSFYNNEISEKSEIFDDQFSVERPDGSNFTLKIRSTKLEDSAMYFCASSESGFGYTFGSGTRLTVV.

This chain uses TRBV4-2 with TRBJ1-5; D is undetermined. Germline loops: CDR1 LGHNA, CDR2 YNFKEQ. V was clipped by 0 bases and J by 6 bases, with 12 bases between them. The CDR3 totals 15 residues. CDR3 region: CASSQDQMGRQPQHF. The DNA for the CDR3 is TGTGCCAGCAGCCAAGATCAAATGGGCCGTCAGCCCCAGCATTTT.